The present T cell receptor (beta chain) was sequenced within a study of spatial heterogeneity in lung cancer. TCRdb reprocessed the 5' RACE reads with MiXCR, giving one entry per CDR3 protein. Here the sample spans about 48,000 distinct CDR3 sequences, roughly 5% being singletons. There are many counts of this clonotype. What it binds is unknown. Study findings and constraints: Blood showed ubiquitous tumor TCRs more often at resection than at routine follow-up.

Described time point: sample taken at primary tumor resection. A total of approximately 75 untreated early-stage non-small cell lung cancer patients served as donors. Without sorting, whole RNA was sequenced from tumor, nontumor lung or frozen PBMC. CDR3 length equals 14 residues. With 1 base removed from V and 4 bases from J, the gap between germline ends came to 12 bases. Germline values: CDR1 SQVTM, CDR2 ANQGSEA. The TCR sequence derives from a male donor with early-stage non-small cell lung cancer. The chain carries TRBV29-1 and TRBJ2-3; D may be TRBD1 (5 bases). Source: PBMCs, taken at surgery. The CDR3 DNA reads as TGCAGCGTTGAAGTTAGGATCAGGGCAGATACGCAGTATTTT. Encoded protein: CSVEVRIRADTQYF.